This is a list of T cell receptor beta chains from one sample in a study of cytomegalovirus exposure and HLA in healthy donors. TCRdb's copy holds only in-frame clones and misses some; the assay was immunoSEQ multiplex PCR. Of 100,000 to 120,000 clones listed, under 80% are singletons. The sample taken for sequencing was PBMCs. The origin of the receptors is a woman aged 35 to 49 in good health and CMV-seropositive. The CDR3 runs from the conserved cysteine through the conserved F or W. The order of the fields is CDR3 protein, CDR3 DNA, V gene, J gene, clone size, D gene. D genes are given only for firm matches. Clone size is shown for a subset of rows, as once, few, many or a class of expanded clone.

CDR3aa: CASSPYQETQYF; CDR3nt: TGTGCCAGCAGCCCGTACCAAGAGACCCAGTACTTC; v_gene: TRBV7-2; j_gene: TRBJ2-5; abundance: NA; d_gene: NA
CDR3aa: CATVKTRDRGQMNTEAFF; CDR3nt: TGCGCCACCGTTAAGACTAGGGACAGGGGTCAGATGAACACTGAAGCTTTCTTT; v_gene: TRBV10-1; j_gene: TRBJ1-1; abundance: few; d_gene: TRBD1
CDR3aa: CASSYLGGTQYF; CDR3nt: TGTGCCAGCAGTTACTTAGGGGGGACCCAGTACTTC; v_gene: TRBV6-5; j_gene: TRBJ2-5; abundance: few; d_gene: NA
CDR3aa: CATSSSFTDTQYF; CDR3nt: TGTGCCACCAGTAGTAGCTTCACAGATACGCAGTATTTT; v_gene: TRBV15; j_gene: TRBJ2-3; abundance: NA; d_gene: NA
CDR3aa: CASSFLTGDLYEQYF; CDR3nt: TGTGCCAGCAGCTTTCTGACAGGGGACTTATACGAGCAGTACTTC; v_gene: TRBV5-4; j_gene: TRBJ2-7; abundance: NA; d_gene: TRBD1
CDR3aa: CASSLGYPSGRYEQYF; CDR3nt: TGCGCCAGCAGCTTGGGGTACCCTAGCGGGAGGTACGAGCAGTACTTC; v_gene: TRBV5-1; j_gene: TRBJ2-7; abundance: few; d_gene: TRBD2
CDR3aa: CASSGTGTLDTQYF; CDR3nt: TGTGCCAGCAGTGGGACAGGGACACTCGATACGCAGTATTTT; v_gene: TRBV7-6; j_gene: TRBJ2-3; abundance: NA; d_gene: TRBD1
CDR3aa: CASSIGLDYYNEQFF; CDR3nt: TGTGCCAGCAGCATCGGACTGGACTACTACAATGAGCAGTTCTTC; v_gene: TRBV5-4; j_gene: TRBJ2-1; abundance: NA; d_gene: NA
CDR3aa: CASSLGGRSDTQYF; CDR3nt: TGCGCCAGCAGCTTGGGCGGGAGATCAGATACGCAGTATTTT; v_gene: TRBV5-1; j_gene: TRBJ2-3; abundance: NA; d_gene: TRBD2
CDR3aa: CAWSPGQGYSYNEQFF; CDR3nt: TGTGCCTGGAGCCCCGGGCAGGGCTACTCCTACAATGAGCAGTTCTTC; v_gene: TRBV30; j_gene: TRBJ2-1; abundance: NA; d_gene: NA
CDR3aa: CASSPSLLFAFF; CDR3nt: TGTGCCAGCAGCCCTAGTTTACTATTTGCTTTCTTT; v_gene: TRBV7-2; j_gene: TRBJ1-1; abundance: NA; d_gene: NA
CDR3aa: CASSFDYSSGNTIYF; CDR3nt: TGCGCCAGCAGCTTTGATTACAGCTCTGGAAACACCATATATTTT; v_gene: TRBV5-1; j_gene: TRBJ1-3; abundance: NA; d_gene: NA
CDR3aa: CASSQVGRGMNTEAFF; CDR3nt: TGTGCCAGCTCACAGGTCGGGAGAGGCATGAACACTGAAGCTTTCTTT; v_gene: TRBV18; j_gene: TRBJ1-1; abundance: NA; d_gene: NA
CDR3aa: CASSPGQPTTNEKLFF; CDR3nt: TGTGCCAGCTCACCGGGACAGCCTACAACTAATGAAAAACTGTTTTTT; v_gene: TRBV18; j_gene: TRBJ1-4; abundance: once; d_gene: TRBD1
CDR3aa: CASSRDRVTMNTEAFF; CDR3nt: TGTGCCAGCAGTCGGGACAGAGTTACAATGAACACTGAAGCTTTCTTT; v_gene: TRBV7-2; j_gene: TRBJ1-1; abundance: NA; d_gene: TRBD1
CDR3aa: CAWAAGSQETQYF; CDR3nt: TGTGCCTGGGCCGCGGGGTCCCAAGAGACCCAGTACTTC; v_gene: TRBV30; j_gene: TRBJ2-5; abundance: NA; d_gene: NA
CDR3aa: CASKSLGQLEGCGYTF; CDR3nt: TGCGCCAGCAAATCGCTTGGCCAATTGGAGGGTTGTGGCTACACCTTC; v_gene: TRBV4-3; j_gene: TRBJ1-2; abundance: NA; d_gene: NA
CDR3aa: CASRHRPGGVGNEQFF; CDR3nt: TGTGCCAGCAGACACCGCCCAGGAGGGGTCGGCAATGAGCAGTTCTTC; v_gene: TRBV7-9; j_gene: TRBJ2-1; abundance: NA; d_gene: NA
CDR3aa: CASSLAGQLREYGYTF; CDR3nt: TGTGCCAGCAGCTTGGCGGGACAGTTGAGGGAGTATGGCTACACCTTC; v_gene: TRBV5-6; j_gene: TRBJ1-2; abundance: few; d_gene: TRBD1
CDR3aa: CASSPGTAYNEQFF; CDR3nt: TGCGCCAGCAGCCCCGGGACAGCTTACAATGAGCAGTTCTTC; v_gene: TRBV5-1; j_gene: TRBJ2-1; abundance: few; d_gene: TRBD1
CDR3aa: CASSLVGAFSGNTIYF; CDR3nt: TGTGCCAGCAGCCTCGTGGGGGCTTTCTCTGGAAACACCATATATTTT; v_gene: TRBV11-2; j_gene: TRBJ1-3; abundance: few; d_gene: NA
CDR3aa: CASSLEAGVTSYEQYF; CDR3nt: TGTGCCAGCAGCTTAGAAGCGGGGGTAACAAGCTACGAGCAGTACTTC; v_gene: TRBV7-9; j_gene: TRBJ2-7; abundance: NA; d_gene: TRBD2
CDR3aa: CASSSQGPGTGELFF; CDR3nt: TGTGCCAGCAGCTCACAGGGGCCCGGCACCGGGGAGCTGTTTTTT; v_gene: TRBV7-2; j_gene: TRBJ2-2; abundance: NA; d_gene: TRBD1
CDR3aa: CASRSRGSGANVLTF; CDR3nt: TGTGCCAGCAGGTCTAGGGGCTCTGGGGCCAACGTCCTGACTTTC; v_gene: TRBV9; j_gene: TRBJ2-6; abundance: few; d_gene: NA
CDR3aa: CASSFRTGSATNEKLFF; CDR3nt: TGTGCCAGCAGTTTCCGGACAGGCTCTGCAACTAATGAAAAACTGTTTTTT; v_gene: TRBV27; j_gene: TRBJ1-4; abundance: NA; d_gene: TRBD1
CDR3aa: CASSIDRGYYGYTF; CDR3nt: TGTGCCAGTAGTATAGATAGGGGGTACTATGGCTACACCTTC; v_gene: TRBV19; j_gene: TRBJ1-2; abundance: NA; d_gene: NA
CDR3aa: CAIAATVNTEAFF; CDR3nt: TGTGCCATCGCGGCGACAGTGAACACTGAAGCTTTCTTT; v_gene: TRBV10-3; j_gene: TRBJ1-1; abundance: NA; d_gene: NA
CDR3aa: CASSDGSNTEAFF; CDR3nt: TGTGCCAGCAGTGATGGCTCTAACACTGAAGCTTTCTTT; v_gene: TRBV2; j_gene: TRBJ1-1; abundance: NA; d_gene: NA
CDR3aa: CASSSGGVGGYEQYF; CDR3nt: TGTGCCAGCAGTTCTGGGGGCGTAGGGGGCTACGAGCAGTACTTC; v_gene: TRBV7-9; j_gene: TRBJ2-7; abundance: NA; d_gene: NA
CDR3aa: CASSFAGTGRYTF; CDR3nt: TGTGCCAGCAGCTTCGCCGGGACAGGGCGCTACACCTTC; v_gene: TRBV7-9; j_gene: TRBJ1-2; abundance: NA; d_gene: TRBD1
CDR3aa: CASSMGLQETQYF; CDR3nt: TGTGCCAGTAGTATGGGACTACAAGAGACCCAGTACTTC; v_gene: TRBV19; j_gene: TRBJ2-5; abundance: few; d_gene: TRBD2
CDR3aa: CASSPRLAGDNEQFF; CDR3nt: TGTGCCAGCAGTCCCAGACTAGCGGGAGACAATGAGCAGTTCTTC; v_gene: TRBV6-6; j_gene: TRBJ2-1; abundance: NA; d_gene: TRBD2
CDR3aa: CASSIGRGEQFF; CDR3nt: TGTGCCAGTAGTATAGGGCGGGGTGAGCAGTTCTTC; v_gene: TRBV19; j_gene: TRBJ2-1; abundance: NA; d_gene: NA
CDR3aa: CASSLGASETQYF; CDR3nt: TGTGCCAGCAGCCTGGGGGCATCAGAGACCCAGTACTTC; v_gene: TRBV11-1; j_gene: TRBJ2-5; abundance: NA; d_gene: NA
CDR3aa: CASSLRSETGNKLFF; CDR3nt: TGTGCCAGCAGCTTACGATCCGAGACGGGGAACAAACTGTTTTTT; v_gene: TRBV7-8; j_gene: TRBJ1-4; abundance: many; d_gene: NA
CDR3aa: CASSLGLDRASGNTIYF; CDR3nt: TGCGCCAGCAGCTTGGGTCTAGACAGGGCCTCTGGAAACACCATATATTTT; v_gene: TRBV5-1; j_gene: TRBJ1-3; abundance: NA; d_gene: TRBD1
CDR3aa: CASRGKGQVNTEAFF; CDR3nt: TGTGCCAGCAGGGGAAAGGGACAGGTGAACACTGAAGCTTTCTTT; v_gene: TRBV11-2; j_gene: TRBJ1-1; abundance: NA; d_gene: TRBD1
CDR3aa: CASSVGTDRKAFF; CDR3nt: TGCGCCAGCAGCGTAGGGACAGACAGAAAAGCTTTCTTT; v_gene: TRBV5-1; j_gene: TRBJ1-1; abundance: NA; d_gene: TRBD1
CDR3aa: CASSLWGKGTEAFF; CDR3nt: TGTGCCAGCAGCTTATGGGGCAAGGGGACTGAAGCTTTCTTT; v_gene: TRBV4-2; j_gene: TRBJ1-1; abundance: few; d_gene: NA
CDR3aa: CASSLSPPYEQYF; CDR3nt: TGTGCCAGCAGTTTATCCCCTCCCTACGAGCAGTACTTC; v_gene: TRBV27; j_gene: TRBJ2-7; abundance: NA; d_gene: NA
CDR3aa: CAWGSGTANQPQHF; CDR3nt: TGTGCCTGGGGCAGCGGGACGGCAAATCAGCCCCAGCATTTT; v_gene: TRBV30; j_gene: TRBJ1-5; abundance: NA; d_gene: NA
CDR3aa: CASSKEEGARMNTEAFF; CDR3nt: TGTGCCAGCAGTAAAGAAGAAGGGGCGAGAATGAACACTGAAGCTTTCTTT; v_gene: TRBV2; j_gene: TRBJ1-1; abundance: few; d_gene: NA
CDR3aa: CASSLVNTGEPFF; CDR3nt: TGTGCCAGCAGCCTAGTGAACACCGGGGAGCCGTTTTTT; v_gene: TRBV11-3; j_gene: TRBJ2-2; abundance: once; d_gene: NA
CDR3aa: CASSLGRGRRNTIYF; CDR3nt: TGTGCCAGCAGCTTAGGGCGGGGTCGGCGAAACACCATATATTTT; v_gene: TRBV7-2; j_gene: TRBJ1-3; abundance: NA; d_gene: NA
CDR3aa: CASRPQGQGAGGYTF; CDR3nt: TGTGCCAGCAGGCCTCAGGGACAGGGGGCTGGTGGCTACACCTTC; v_gene: TRBV6-5; j_gene: TRBJ1-2; abundance: NA; d_gene: TRBD1
CDR3aa: CASSRLANTKNIQYF; CDR3nt: TGTGCCAGCAGCCGTCTAGCGAACACCAAAAACATTCAGTACTTC; v_gene: TRBV27; j_gene: TRBJ2-4; abundance: NA; d_gene: NA
CDR3aa: CAWMAPRRRDPTNEKLFF; CDR3nt: TGTGCCTGGATGGCACCCCGGAGGAGGGACCCAACTAATGAAAAACTGTTTTTT; v_gene: TRBV30; j_gene: TRBJ1-4; abundance: few; d_gene: NA
CDR3aa: CASSLSPDTDTQYF; CDR3nt: TGTGCCAGCAGTCTTAGCCCCGACACAGATACGCAGTATTTT; v_gene: TRBV7-3; j_gene: TRBJ2-3; abundance: NA; d_gene: NA
CDR3aa: CSSSLLATGPNEKLFF; CDR3nt: TGTTCCAGCAGCTTGCTAGCGACAGGGCCTAATGAAAAACTGTTTTTT; v_gene: TRBV7-9; j_gene: TRBJ1-4; abundance: NA; d_gene: TRBD1
CDR3aa: CASSPSLAGRYNEQFF; CDR3nt: TGTGCCAGCAGTCCTTCTTTGGCGGGGCGTTACAATGAGCAGTTCTTC; v_gene: TRBV9; j_gene: TRBJ2-1; abundance: NA; d_gene: NA
CDR3aa: CASSQDWAPARRYF; CDR3nt: TGCGCCAGCAGCCAAGATTGGGCCCCCGCCCGTCGGTACTTC; v_gene: TRBV4-3; j_gene: TRBJ2-5; abundance: NA; d_gene: NA
CDR3aa: CASSLGVSGEQYF; CDR3nt: TGTGCCAGCAGCTTAGGCGTCTCGGGCGAGCAGTACTTC; v_gene: TRBV7-3; j_gene: TRBJ2-7; abundance: NA; d_gene: NA
CDR3aa: CASSPTLSPPLSEQYF; CDR3nt: TGTGCCAGCAGCCCCACGCTATCCCCTCCTTTGAGTGAGCAGTACTTC; v_gene: TRBV27; j_gene: TRBJ2-7; abundance: NA; d_gene: NA